These 28 T cell receptor beta chains share one sample of origin, sequenced in a study of graft-versus-host responses after intestinal transplantation (dated by TCRdb to the early 2020s). These receptors have no identified antigens. The library relied on the immunoSEQ multiplex PCR assay. TCRdb took this table from immuneACCESS and kept in-frame rearrangements with V and J called. Such tables lack part of the clones; where checked against another copy, unresolved V genes explain under half of the gap, and the rest is unexplained. The sample contains about 90,000 clones, approximately 95% of them found a single time. The ten largest clonotypes hold around 1.1% of the sample. The time point label, read with the paper, signifies: cells obtained before transplantation from donor or recipient. Sequencing used unstimulated CD8+ T cells sorted from spleen or lymph node cells, obtained before transplant. Source of these receptors: a human donor who was the organ donor for an intestinal transplant.

This chain joins TRBV20-1 and TRBJ2-7; possibly TRBD2 for D (5 bases). This CDR3 spans 11 amino acids. CDR1 and CDR2 from the germline V gene are DFQATT and SNEGSKA (reference sequence). V lost 4 bases and J 4 bases, leaving 8 bases between the germline ends. CDR3: CSAKRVYEQYF. DNA for the CDR3: TGCAGTGCTAAGAGGGTTTACGAGCAGTACTTC.

The rearrangement joins TRBV13 to TRBJ2-5; D gene uncertain. The end of the DNA fits TRBJ2-7 better, so the J call may be wrong. Germline-derived CDR1 and CDR2 are PRHDT and FYEKMQ (reference sequence). The CDR3 runs 12 residues. CDR3 loop: CASSPANYEQYF. The CDR3 DNA sequence: TGTGCCAGCAGCCCCGCGAACTACGAGCAGTACTTC.

On this clone: An end of the junction differs from the germline gene, which may be a read error. This chain connects TRBV5-4 to TRBJ2-1; D is uncertain. The CDR3 is 12 residues long. Germline V gene lookup returns CDR1 SGHNT and CDR2 YYREEE (reference sequence). CDR3 DNA sequence: TGTGCCAGCAGCTTGTCGGCAAGCGAGCCGTTCTTC. Its translation: CASSLSASEPFF.

The chain joins TRBV27 to TRBJ1-4, with D perhaps TRBD1 (6 bases). V lost 6 bases and J lost 7, with 21 bases in between. The CDR3 has 16 residues. Germline CDR1 is MNHEY and CDR2 is SMNVEV (reference sequence). CDR3 sequence (DNA): TGTGCCAGCAGCCCACAGCCCCCCGGGACAAGTGAAAAACTGTTTTTT. As protein: CASSPQPPGTSEKLFF.

This chain uses TRBV27 with TRBJ2-7; 8 bases are shared with TRBD2. The CDR3 has 15 residues. Trimming cost V 3 bases and J 0 bases; bases outside gene matches: 4. Germline V lookup: CDR1 MNHEY, CDR2 SMNVEV (reference sequence). CDR3 protein: CASSFSSGASYEQYF. The CDR3 DNA sequence: TGTGCCAGCAGTTTTAGTAGCGGGGCCTCCTACGAGCAGTACTTC.

The chain joins TRBV18 to TRBJ2-1, with D possibly being TRBD1 (6 bases). The V and J ends lost 3 bases and 8 bases respectively, with 17 bases between them. This CDR3 has 15 amino acids. Germline CDR1 KGHSH, CDR2 LQKENI. CDR3 protein: CASSPTKSKGDEQFF. Here the CDR3 DNA reads TGTGCCAGCTCACCGACGAAGTCTAAGGGGGATGAGCAGTTCTTC.

The sample holds one count of this clone. The chain links TRBV27 to TRBJ1-4, with D unclear. This CDR3 is built from 16 residues. Germline values: CDR1 MNHEY, CDR2 SMNVEV (reference sequence). Deletions cut 3 bases from V and 3 bases from J, with 14 bases between. CDR3 in DNA: TGTGCCAGCAGTTTCTCACCCGGCGCGGCTAATGAAAAACTGTTTTTT. Residues: CASSFSPGAANEKLFF.

The J gene is TRBJ1-2, the V gene TRBV7-9; D remains unclear. Germline V gives CDR1 SEHNR, CDR2 FQNEAQ (reference sequence). V lost 5 bases to trimming and J lost 8 bases, with 12 bases between them. This CDR3 region has 12 residues. The CDR3 DNA reads as TGTGCCAGCAGCATCTCTACCCCCGGCTACACCTTC. The encoded protein is CASSISTPGYTF.

CDR3 nucleotides: TGTGCTTCGGGAGGCGGTACTGAAGCTTTCTTT. Amino acid sequence: CASGGGTEAFF. This sequence joins TRBV19 and TRBJ1-1; D ambiguous. From germline, CDR1 is LNHDA and CDR2 SQIVND (reference sequence). The CDR3 is 11 residues long.

This chain links TRBV28 with TRBJ2-7, with D maybe TRBD1 (5 bases). Germline V gives CDR1 MDHEN, CDR2 SYDVKM. V was pared by 5 bases and J by 2 bases, with 7 bases between. The CDR3 has 12 amino acids. In nucleotides, the CDR3 is TGTGCCAGCAGTGACAGAGCCTACGAGCAGTACTTC. It yields the protein CASSDRAYEQYF. Filled out from reference TRBV28 and TRBJ2-7, the complete variable domain reads DVKVTQSSRYLVKRTGEKVFLECVQDMDHENMFWYRQDPGLGLRLIYFSYDVKMKEKGDIPEGYSVSREKKERFSLILESASTNQTSMYLCASSDRAYEQYFGPGTRLTVT.

This rearrangement joins TRBV11-2 to TRBJ2-5; 12 nucleotides align to TRBD2. Germline V lookup: CDR1 SGHAT, CDR2 FQNNGV. Trimming at V came to 2 bases and at J to 7 bases, leaving 8 bases not matched to a gene. This CDR3 contains 16 residues. CDR3 sequence: CASSLWTSGARGTQYF. The CDR3, as DNA: TGTGCCAGCAGCTTATGGACTAGCGGGGCCCGCGGGACCCAGTACTTC.

The CDR3 region is CASSSGLQETQYF. In nucleotides, the CDR3 is TGTGCCAGCAGCTCTGGACTGCAAGAGACCCAGTACTTC. The chain couples TRBV5-5 to TRBJ2-5; maybe TRBD2 (5 bases). The germline V gene has CDR1 SGHKS and CDR2 YYEKEE (reference sequence). The ends were cut back, 3 bases at V and 2 bases at J, with 8 bases in the middle. CDR3 length: 13 amino acids.

V is TRBV11-3 and J is TRBJ2-1; D is possibly TRBD1 (6 bases). The CDR3 runs to 11 residues. Germline-derived CDR1 and CDR2 are SGHNT and YENEEA. V was trimmed by 4 bases and J by 10 bases, leaving 8 bases between them. CDR3 nucleotides: TGTGCCAGCAGCTCCCAGGGGGAGCAGTTCTTC. Translation: CASSSQGEQFF.

The chain couples TRBV2 to TRBJ2-7; possibly TRBD1 for D (5 bases). The length of the CDR3 is 10 residues. CDR1 and CDR2 (germline): SNHLY, FYNNEI. Trimming took off 8 bases at V and 6 bases at J, with 8 bases between the two ends. This CDR3 reads CASGAPEQYF. The DNA for the CDR3 is TGTGCCAGCGGGGCCCCCGAGCAGTACTTC.

This chain uses TRBV28 with TRBJ2-2; 10 nucleotides agree with TRBD1. Germline assignment: CDR1 MDHEN and CDR2 SYDVKM. The CDR3 length is 16 residues. Germline trimming cut 2 bases from V and 5 bases from J; bases unmatched to any gene: 5. CDR3 loop: CASSLGGTGVTGELFF. CDR3 in DNA: TGTGCCAGCAGTTTAGGGGGGACAGGGGTAACCGGGGAGCTGTTTTTT.

CDR3 protein: CASSPWWTGPIWGEQFF. The CDR3 region has the DNA TGTGCCAGCAGCCCCTGGTGGACAGGCCCGATTTGGGGTGAGCAGTTCTTC. The chain recombines TRBV7-9 with TRBJ2-1; 7 bases map to TRBD1. CDR1 is SEHNR, CDR2 FQNEAQ, per germline (reference sequence). The CDR3 runs to 17 residues. V was pared by 5 bases and J by 9 bases, with 19 bases of the junction left unmatched.

The genes are TRBV7-2 and TRBJ2-3; D not resolved. The V gene lost 1 base and the J gene lost 1 base, with 9 bases spanning the gap. Germline V gene data show CDR1 as SGHTA and CDR2 as FQGNSA. This CDR3 is 15 amino acids long. CDR3 region: CASSLGSGGTDTQYF. The CDR3 DNA sequence: TGTGCCAGCAGCTTAGGGTCCGGAGGCACAGATACGCAGTATTTT.

The genes are TRBV5-1 and TRBJ1-2; 8 bases match TRBD1. The CDR3 covers 16 residues. Trimming cost V 3 bases and J 6 bases; bases outside gene matches: 13. Germline V CDR1 and CDR2: SGHRS, YFSETQ. The CDR3, as DNA: TGCGCCAGCAGCTCCGCCGGACAGGGAACTGGGGATGGCTACACCTTC. Its translation is CASSSAGQGTGDGYTF.

The rearrangement links TRBV4-1 to TRBJ1-1; D not certain. CDR1 is MGHRA and CDR2 is YSYEKL in the germline V gene. Trimming took off 6 bases at V and 0 bases at J, with 5 bases between the two ends. The length of the CDR3 is 12 residues. CDR3 region: CASRSMNTEAFF. For the CDR3, the DNA is TGCGCCAGCAGGTCCATGAACACTGAAGCTTTCTTT.

This chain joins TRBV27 and TRBJ2-7; D remains ambiguous. The ends were cut back, 5 bases at V and 3 bases at J, with 14 bases in the middle. Germline CDR1 is MNHEY and CDR2 is SMNVEV (reference sequence). There are 14 residues in the CDR3. The CDR3 loop reads CASSPAESHYEQYF. The CDR3 DNA reads as TGTGCCAGCAGTCCTGCCGAGAGCCACTACGAGCAGTACTTC.

V usage is TRBV28 and J usage is TRBJ2-7; 7 nucleotides agree with TRBD1. The germline V gene encodes CDR1 MDHEN and CDR2 SYDVKM. The V gene end was trimmed by 6 bases and the J gene end by 3 bases; junction bases not matched to a gene: 8. CDR3 length: 14 amino acids. CDR3 sequence: CASSPRDSNYEQYF. CDR3 coding DNA: TGTGCCAGCAGCCCCCGGGACAGCAACTACGAGCAGTACTTC.

This rearrangement joins TRBV9 to TRBJ2-3; 9 positions agree with TRBD2. V lost 0 bases and J lost 5; bases outside the gene matches: 10. CDR1 is SGDLS, CDR2 YYNGEE, per germline. The CDR3 runs to 17 residues. CDR3 DNA: TGTGCCAGCAGCGTAGTCGATAGCGGGGGAATAGGAGATACGCAGTATTTT. Translated: CASSVVDSGGIGDTQYF.

The chain combines TRBV5-1 with TRBJ2-5, with a tentative D call TRBD2 (6 bases). In germline, CDR1 is SGHRS, CDR2 YFSETQ. Trimming took 2 bases from V and 2 from J, leaving 13 bases between them. The CDR3 is made up of 15 amino acids. CDR3 loop: CASSFGPSGQETQYF. Written as DNA, the CDR3 is TGCGCCAGCAGCTTTGGACCCAGCGGGCAAGAGACCCAGTACTTC.

This chain joins TRBV7-6 and TRBJ2-7; D may be TRBD1 (7 bases). The germline V gene has CDR1 SGHVS and CDR2 FNYEAQ. The ends were cut back, 5 bases at V and 1 base at J, with 24 bases in the middle. The CDR3 extends over 18 amino acids. The CDR3 here is CASSPLVGGTASSYEQYF. In DNA, the CDR3 is TGTGCCAGCAGCCCCCTCGTCGGCGGGACAGCTTCATCCTACGAGCAGTACTTC.

This clone was picked up one time. The chain employs TRBV11-2 and TRBJ1-1; D unresolved. V was cut by 1 base and J by 11 bases, with 11 bases left in between. The germline V gene encodes CDR1 SGHAT and CDR2 FQNNGV. The CDR3 contains 12 residues. In DNA form, the CDR3 reads TGTGCCAGCAGCTTAGTTGCCGGGGATGCTTTCTTT. Protein product: CASSLVAGDAFF.

CDR3 coding DNA: TGTGCCAGCAGCAAAATGAGGCCCCTACCCGGGACAGGGGCCTACGAGCAGTACTTC. Its protein product is CASSKMRPLPGTGAYEQYF. V usage is TRBV21-1 and J usage is TRBJ2-7; TRBD1, as called in the table, went unchecked against the DNA. TRBV21-1 is shown as a pseudogene. This CDR3 has 19 amino acids.

The gene calls are TRBV5-1 and TRBJ2-3; 12 bases agree with TRBD2. Per the germline V gene, CDR1 is SGHRS and CDR2 is YFSETQ. The CDR3 sequence is 17 residues long. V lost 0 bases to trimming and J lost 4 bases; unmatched junction nucleotides: 6. This CDR3 is CASSLALAGGPADTQYF. Here the CDR3 DNA reads TGCGCCAGCAGCTTGGCGCTAGCGGGGGGGCCCGCAGATACGCAGTATTTT.

The chain is built from TRBV13 and TRBJ2-1; 9 bases align to TRBD2. The CDR3 contains 13 residues. The junction had 5 bases not matched to a gene; V was cut back by 11 bases and J by 3 bases. Germline values: CDR1 PRHDT, CDR2 FYEKMQ (reference sequence). The chain's CDR3 is CASLAGNYNEQFF. CDR3 coding DNA: TGTGCCTCGCTAGCGGGGAACTACAATGAGCAGTTCTTC. Full variable domain (rest looked up from reference TRBV13 and TRBJ2-1): AAGVIQSPRHLIKEKRETATLKCYPIPRHDTVYWYQQGPGQDPQFLISFYEKMQSDKGSIPDRFSAQQFSDYHSELNMSSLELGDSALYFCASLAGNYNEQFFGPGTRLTVL.